The 31 T cell receptor beta chains below all came from one sample that was sequenced in a study of blood T cell repertoires in COVID-19. Clones were read by immunoSEQ multiplex PCR, and TCRdb kept only the in-frame ones, dropping some. The table records about 100,000 clones, about four fifths of them present only once. Sequences were obtained from peripheral blood. Receptor source: a human donor in a cohort sampled during active COVID-19.

This clone was recorded a few times. The genes are TRBV7-2 and TRBJ2-7; tentatively, D is TRBD1 (5 bases). Trimming shortened V by 3 bases and J by 4 bases, and 13 bases separated the two germline ends. This CDR3 spans 14 amino acids. Germline CDR1 and CDR2: SGHTA and FQGNSA. The CDR3 region is CASSFYGRAYEQYF. The CDR3 DNA is TGTGCCAGCAGCTTCTACGGCAGGGCATACGAGCAGTACTTC.

The chain links TRBV7-2 to TRBJ1-5; 7 nucleotides align to TRBD1. CDR3 length: 14 amino acids. Germline V gene sequence: CDR1 SGHTA, CDR2 FQGNSA. The V gene end was trimmed by 6 bases and the J gene end by 7 bases; junction bases not matched to a gene: 9. The CDR3 here is CASSLQGWDQPQHF. The CDR3 DNA reads as TGTGCCAGCAGTCTACAGGGGTGGGACCAGCCCCAGCATTTT. The full variable domain, its missing parts supplied by reference TRBV7-2 and TRBJ1-5, is GAGVSQSPSNKVTEKGKDVELRCDPISGHTALYWYRQSLGQGLEFLIYFQGNSAPDKSGLPSDRFSAERTGGSVSTLTIQRTQQEDSAVYLCASSLQGWDQPQHFGDGTRLSIL.

This clone was seen a handful of times. The gene calls are TRBV6-4 and TRBJ1-1; a weak D match, TRBD1 (6 bases). Trimming removed 0 bases at V and 10 bases at J, with 12 bases between. The CDR3 length is 13 residues. In germline, CDR1 is MRHNA, CDR2 SNTAGT. CDR3 residues: CASSDSGTNRAFF. For the CDR3, the DNA is TGTGCCAGCAGTGACTCGGGGACAAACCGAGCTTTCTTT.

The J gene is TRBJ2-6, the V gene TRBV3-1 (or the pseudogene TRBV3-2), with a weak D call TRBD1 (5 bases). This CDR3 is 16 amino acids long. Germline lookup yields CDR1 LGHDT and CDR2 YNNKEL (reference sequence). Trimming cost V 1 base and J 0 bases, with 7 bases left between them. The CDR3 region is CASSQGQSSGANVLTF. CDR3 DNA: TGTGCCAGCAGCCAAGGACAGAGCTCTGGGGCCAACGTCCTGACTTTC.

This clone turned up a few times. V usage is TRBV3-1 (or the pseudogene TRBV3-2) and J usage is TRBJ2-7; D ambiguous. Germline CDR1 is LGHDT and CDR2 is YNNKEL (reference sequence). The CDR3 covers 14 residues. Trimming shortened V by 4 bases and J by 2 bases, and 12 bases separated the two germline ends. In DNA form, the CDR3 reads TGTGCCAGCAGCCCACTTCCCCAGGCCTACGAGCAGTACTTC. It specifies CASSPLPQAYEQYF.

The table lists this clone with a count of one. This chain uses TRBV3-1 (or the pseudogene TRBV3-2) with TRBJ2-3; TRBD2 might be the D (6 bases). The ends were cut back, 4 bases at V and 5 bases at J, with 10 bases in the middle. Germline V CDR1 and CDR2: LGHDT, YNNKEL (reference sequence). The CDR3 sequence is 13 residues long. CDR3: CASSRRGIDTQYF. CDR3 DNA: TGTGCCAGCAGCCGGCGGGGTATAGATACGCAGTATTTT.

The chain has TRBV7-9 and TRBJ1-5; 9 bases match TRBD1. V gave up 1 base and J gave up 4 bases; unmatched junction bases: 8. Germline V gene lookup returns CDR1 SEHNR and CDR2 FQNEAQ (reference sequence). CDR3 length equals 17 residues. CDR3 bases: TGTGCCAGCAGCTTAGGGACAGGGGATGTTAGTAATCAGCCCCAGCATTTT. It is translated as CASSLGTGDVSNQPQHF.

The V and J genes are TRBV11-2 and TRBJ2-6, with D possibly being TRBD2 (7 bases). Per germline, CDR1 SGHAT and CDR2 FQNNGV. The CDR3 sequence is 15 residues long. The V end was cut by 5 bases, the J end by 4 bases, with 12 bases between. This chain's CDR3 is CASSRGGAGANVLTF. CDR3 bases: TGTGCCAGCAGCCGTGGGGGGGCCGGGGCCAACGTCCTGACTTTC.

The CDR3 DNA is TGCGCCAGCAGCCAAGAGTTGGGTTTACGGGTTACAGATACGCAGTATTTT. The encoded protein is CASSQELGLRVTDTQYF. This rearrangement joins TRBV4-1 to TRBJ2-3; no clear D. V lost 0 bases and J 3 bases, leaving 16 bases between the germline ends. This CDR3 is built from 17 residues. Looked up from germline, CDR1 is MGHRA and CDR2 is YSYEKL.

This clone has a single count. J is TRBJ2-5 and V is TRBV20-1; D perhaps matches TRBD2 (5 bases). From germline, CDR1 is DFQATT and CDR2 SNEGSKA (reference sequence). CDR3 length equals 15 residues. V dropped 3 bases and J dropped 4 bases, with 18 bases sitting between them. CDR3 protein: CSASDGLVGRETQYF. The CDR3 DNA sequence: TGCAGTGCTAGTGATGGGCTCGTGGGGAGAGAGACCCAGTACTTC.

CDR3 sequence (DNA): TGCGCCAGCAGCCACGGGGCGGGGGGGCTCACCGGGGAGCTGTTTTTT. It specifies CASSHGAGGLTGELFF. The chain has TRBV4-3 and TRBJ2-2; 9 nucleotides agree with TRBD2. The CDR3 contains 16 residues. Germline lookup yields CDR1 LGHNA and CDR2 YSLEER. The junction had 6 bases not matched to a gene; V was cut back by 3 bases and J by 4 bases.

This clone was seen more than once but under ten times. The chain is built from TRBV21-1 and TRBJ2-5; the table gives TRBD1 as D, unverified against the DNA. TRBV21-1 is a known pseudogene. This CDR3 comprises 14 residues. CDR3 loop: CASSGRDSQETQYF. In DNA, the CDR3 is TGTGCCAGCAGCGGACGGGACAGCCAAGAGACCCAGTACTTC.

The chain is built from TRBV14 and TRBJ1-1; D ambiguous. V was pared by 4 bases and J by 4 bases, with 16 bases between. Germline V lookup: CDR1 SGHDN, CDR2 FVKESK. The CDR3 covers 15 residues. The CDR3 sequence is CASSRAWAESTEAFF. The CDR3 bases are TGTGCCAGCAGCCGAGCCTGGGCCGAAAGCACTGAAGCTTTCTTT.

The chain carries TRBV7-9 and TRBJ2-5; TRBD2 is a possible D gene (6 bases). The CDR3 contains 15 residues. CDR1 is SEHNR and CDR2 is FQNEAQ in the germline V gene (reference sequence). V lost 7 bases, J lost 1 base, and 16 bases lay in between. CDR3 DNA: TGTGCCAGCACCGCCCGTGGGACTCTCCAAGAGACCCAGTACTTC. It encodes CASTARGTLQETQYF. The whole variable domain, remainder taken from reference TRBV7-9 and TRBJ2-5, is DTGVSQNPRHKITKRGQNVTFRCDPISEHNRLYWYRQTLGQGPEFLTYFQNEAQLEKSRLLSDRFSAERPKGSFSTLEIQRTEQGDSAMYLCASTARGTLQETQYFGPGTRLLVL.

The genes are TRBV19 and TRBJ2-3; 8 positions match TRBD2. CDR1 and CDR2 (germline): LNHDA, SQIVND (reference sequence). The CDR3 contains 17 residues. Trimming took 3 bases from V and 4 from J; bases not matched to a gene: 12. The CDR3 is CASSIAGGPTFADTQYF. The CDR3 nucleotides read TGTGCCAGTAGTATTGCGGGGGGCCCTACTTTCGCAGATACGCAGTATTTT.

The gene calls are TRBV3-1 (or the pseudogene TRBV3-2) and TRBJ1-6; the D is unclear. The CDR3 loop spans 13 amino acids. Germline CDR1 LGHDT, CDR2 YNNKEL (reference sequence). With 2 bases removed from V and 5 bases from J, the gap between germline ends came to 4 bases. The CDR3 DNA reads as TGTGCCAGCAGCCAAATCGATAATTCACCCCTCCACTTT. It specifies CASSQIDNSPLHF.

This CDR3 is CASSLYSNTGELFF. CDR3 in DNA: TGTGCCAGCAGCCTATACTCGAACACCGGGGAGCTGTTTTTT. The chain combines TRBV7-3 with TRBJ2-2; no clear D. This CDR3 is 14 amino acids long. Trimming stripped 5 bases from V and 0 bases from J, with 7 bases between. Per germline, CDR1 SGHTA and CDR2 FQGTGA. Variable domain in full (rest from reference TRBV7-3 and TRBJ2-2): GAGVSQTPSNKVTEKGKYVELRCDPISGHTALYWYRQSLGQGPEFLIYFQGTGAADDSGLPNDRFFAVRPEGSVSTLKIQRTERGDSAVYLCASSLYSNTGELFFGEGSRLTVL.

This chain joins TRBV9 and TRBJ2-3, with TRBD1 matching 7 bases. Germline CDR1 reads SGDLS; CDR2 reads YYNGEE. The junction had 3 bases not matched to a gene; V was cut back by 0 bases and J by 5 bases. The length of the CDR3 is 14 residues. CDR3 coding DNA: TGTGCCAGCAGCGTAGGACAGGGTAAAGATACGCAGTATTTT. The encoded protein is CASSVGQGKDTQYF.

The V and J genes are TRBV12-5 and TRBJ2-7; possibly TRBD2 for D (7 bases). The CDR3 is 14 residues long. Looked up from germline, CDR1 is LGHNT and CDR2 is FRNRAP. Trimming removed 3 bases from V and 6 bases from J, with 15 bases in between. In DNA form, the CDR3 reads TGTGCTAGTGGTTTTGATCACAGGGAGGGCGAGCAGTACTTC. Translation gives CASGFDHREGEQYF.

V gene TRBV3-1 (or the pseudogene TRBV3-2) combines with J gene TRBJ2-1; a weak D match, TRBD1 (6 bases). The CDR3 extends over 15 amino acids. Germline V CDR1 and CDR2: LGHDT, YNNKEL (reference sequence). The V and J ends lost 4 bases and 0 bases respectively, with 10 bases between them. The CDR3 loop is CASSRQVSSYNEQFF. The DNA of the CDR3 is TGTGCCAGCAGCCGACAGGTGAGCTCCTACAATGAGCAGTTCTTC.

The V call is TRBV11-2, the J call TRBJ2-7; D gene ambiguous. V was clipped by 1 base and J by 2 bases, with 12 bases between them. The CDR3 has 15 residues. Germline CDR1 and CDR2: SGHAT and FQNNGV. CDR3 coding DNA: TGTGCCAGCAGCTTAGGCTTAGTCTACCCCTACGAGCAGTACTTC. This sequence encodes CASSLGLVYPYEQYF.

This clone was detected only once. The V and J genes are TRBV5-1 and TRBJ2-3; D gene uncertain. There are 17 residues in the CDR3. From germline, CDR1 is SGHRS and CDR2 YFSETQ. V lost 0 bases, J lost 0 bases, and 14 bases lay in between. CDR3 in amino acids: CASSLESGPTSTDTQYF. CDR3 bases: TGCGCCAGCAGCTTGGAGTCGGGTCCTACTAGCACAGATACGCAGTATTTT.

This clone appeared a single time. The CDR3 DNA follows: TGTGCCAGCAGCTTAGCGGGACAGGCCACAGATACGCAGTATTTT. This sequence encodes CASSLAGQATDTQYF. V is TRBV7-2 and J is TRBJ2-3, with 8 bases fitting TRBD1. The germline CDR1 and CDR2 sequences are SGHTA and FQGNSA. This CDR3 is built from 15 residues. V was clipped by 0 bases and J by 2 bases; unmatched bases: 1.

This chain links TRBV10-3 with TRBJ2-7, with D perhaps matching TRBD2 (6 bases). This CDR3 has 15 residues. From germline, CDR1 is ENHRY and CDR2 SYGVKD. V lost 7 bases, J lost 0 bases, and 16 bases lay in between. CDR3 coding DNA: TGTGCCATCACCGCGCGGGACTCCAGCTCCTACGAGCAGTACTTC. Protein product: CAITARDSSSYEQYF.

This chain joins TRBV2 and TRBJ2-3, with D tentatively TRBD1 (6 bases). Per germline, CDR1 SNHLY and CDR2 FYNNEI. Between the trimmed V and J ends, which lost 8 bases and 3 bases, there was a span of 15 bases. The CDR3 contains 14 residues. This CDR3 is CASQGQGTTDTQYF. Written as DNA, the CDR3 is TGTGCCAGCCAGGGGCAAGGGACGACAGATACGCAGTATTTT.

This clone was detected only once. This chain connects TRBV5-4 to TRBJ1-1; D might be TRBD1 (6 bases). The CDR3 spans 15 residues. In germline, CDR1 is SGHNT, CDR2 YYREEE (reference sequence). Trimming removed 3 bases at V and 1 base at J, with 13 bases between. The CDR3 nucleotides are TGTGCCAGCAGCTCGGGGAAACAGGGGAACACTGAAGCTTTCTTT. Residues: CASSSGKQGNTEAFF. Drawing the rest from reference TRBV5-4 and TRBJ1-1, the complete variable domain is ETGVTQSPTHLIKTRGQQVTLRCSSQSGHNTVSWYQQALGQGPQFIFQYYREEENGRGNFPPRFSGLQFPNYSSELNVNALELDDSALYLCASSSGKQGNTEAFFGQGTRLTVV.

The chain joins TRBV28 to TRBJ2-1, with 8 bases fitting TRBD2. J gave up 4 bases and V 8 bases, and 13 bases lay outside the gene matches. CDR1 MDHEN and CDR2 SYDVKM come from the germline V gene. The CDR3 contains 16 residues. The CDR3 coding sequence is TGTGCCAGCTATCTACCAGGGAGCGGGGGATACAATGAGCAGTTCTTC. Translation gives CASYLPGSGGYNEQFF. Looking up the rest from reference TRBV28 and TRBJ2-1 gives the full variable domain: DVKVTQSSRYLVKRTGEKVFLECVQDMDHENMFWYRQDPGLGLRLIYFSYDVKMKEKGDIPEGYSVSREKKERFSLILESASTNQTSMYLCASYLPGSGGYNEQFFGPGTRLTVL.

Notes on this clone: Additional DNA sequences in this sample encode the identical CDR3. The V and J genes are TRBV6-5 and TRBJ1-2, with 12 bases aligning to TRBD1. The CDR3 consists of 14 residues. J lost 8 bases, V lost 0 bases, and 1 base had no gene match. CDR1 is MNHEY and CDR2 is SVGAGI in the germline V gene. CDR3 DNA: TGTGCCAGCAGTTACTCGGGACAGGGGGCAGGCTACACCTTC. Translated, it gives CASSYSGQGAGYTF.

The V and J genes are TRBV6-5 and TRBJ1-1; no definite D call. The V gene lost 3 bases and the J gene lost 4 bases, with 12 bases spanning the gap. Looked up from germline, CDR1 is MNHEY and CDR2 is SVGAGI. The CDR3 contains 14 residues. This chain's CDR3 is CASSYVGLATEAFF. DNA of the CDR3: TGTGCCAGCAGTTATGTGGGCCTTGCCACTGAAGCTTTCTTT.

This clone appeared a few times. The genes are TRBV9 and TRBJ1-6, with D unclear. Trimming shortened V by 0 bases and J by 3 bases, and 4 bases separated the two germline ends. The CDR3 extends over 14 amino acids. The germline V gene has CDR1 SGDLS and CDR2 YYNGEE. The CDR3 DNA reads TGTGCCAGCAGCGTAGACAACTATAATTCACCCCTCCACTTT. It translates to CASSVDNYNSPLHF.

J is TRBJ1-1 and V is TRBV2, with D possibly being TRBD1 (6 bases). V dropped 4 bases and J dropped 14 bases, with 14 bases sitting between them. The CDR3 runs to 11 residues. The germline V gene has CDR1 SNHLY and CDR2 FYNNEI. The CDR3 region is CASSVRGGGFF. The CDR3 DNA sequence: TGTGCCAGCAGTGTTAGGGGCGGGGGCTTCTTT. The whole variable domain, filled in from reference TRBV2 and TRBJ1-1, reads EPEVTQTPSHQVTQMGQEVILRCVPISNHLYFYWYRQILGQKVEFLVSFYNNEISEKSEIFDDQFSVERPDGSNFTLKIRSTKLEDSAMYFCASSVRGGGFFGQGTRLTVV.